This TCR beta chain comes out of a study of chemoradiotherapy in HPV16-positive cancers. Study as a whole: Functional T-cell assays on a couple of HPV16-positive patients' cells defined candidate HPV-specific clones and common TCR motifs.

On this clone itself: What it binds is unknown.

Study-level results: Candidate HPV-specific clones and E7-related TCR motifs grew in tumor during treatment. The functional HPV-specific definition rests on just two HPV16-positive patients. For HPV16-positive patients, expanding HPV-responsive T cells associated with longer recurrence-free survival.

Germline V CDR1 and CDR2: GTSNPN, SVGIG (reference sequence). V lost 6 bases to trimming and J lost 5 bases; unmatched junction nucleotides: 15. CDR3 length: 15 residues. Profiling relied on immunoSEQ multiplex PCR, and the TCRdb table lists in-frame clones only, not all of them. The data show 15,000 or so clones, around 70% seen once. This specimen was collected from a patient who underwent chemoradiotherapy. The source of this sequence is a human donor with HPV-associated anogenital cancer. V usage is TRBV30 and J usage is TRBJ1-1, with TRBD1 matching over 7 bases. CDR3 in DNA: TGTGCCTGCCTACGACAGGGCAAGAGTGAAACTGAAGCTTTCTTT. Translation gives CACLRQGKSETEAFF.